This T cell receptor beta chain was recorded in a study of cytotoxic CD8 clonotypes in ibrutinib-treated CLL. Sequencing used immunoSEQ multiplex PCR; TCRdb keeps in-frame clones, though not all of them. The sample shows hundreds of thousands of clones, 80% of them seen only once. The J segment lost 6 bases and the V segment lost 6 bases, leaving 5 bases of the junction unmatched. The CDR3 spans 13 residues. The V gene's germline CDR1 is LNHDA and CDR2 SQIVND (reference sequence). Study-wide results and limits: Clonality went up at ibrutinib response and then declined back toward baseline at progression.

A word on this clone: Its matching antigen is unknown.

The chain joins TRBV19 to TRBJ2-1; 7 bases map to TRBD2. The specimen was PBMCs, collected before ibrutinib treatment. The source of this sequence is a human donor with chronic lymphocytic leukemia. CDR3 residues: CASSPPGGNEQFF. In DNA, the CDR3 is TGTGCCAGTAGCCCCCCGGGGGGCAATGAGCAGTTCTTC.